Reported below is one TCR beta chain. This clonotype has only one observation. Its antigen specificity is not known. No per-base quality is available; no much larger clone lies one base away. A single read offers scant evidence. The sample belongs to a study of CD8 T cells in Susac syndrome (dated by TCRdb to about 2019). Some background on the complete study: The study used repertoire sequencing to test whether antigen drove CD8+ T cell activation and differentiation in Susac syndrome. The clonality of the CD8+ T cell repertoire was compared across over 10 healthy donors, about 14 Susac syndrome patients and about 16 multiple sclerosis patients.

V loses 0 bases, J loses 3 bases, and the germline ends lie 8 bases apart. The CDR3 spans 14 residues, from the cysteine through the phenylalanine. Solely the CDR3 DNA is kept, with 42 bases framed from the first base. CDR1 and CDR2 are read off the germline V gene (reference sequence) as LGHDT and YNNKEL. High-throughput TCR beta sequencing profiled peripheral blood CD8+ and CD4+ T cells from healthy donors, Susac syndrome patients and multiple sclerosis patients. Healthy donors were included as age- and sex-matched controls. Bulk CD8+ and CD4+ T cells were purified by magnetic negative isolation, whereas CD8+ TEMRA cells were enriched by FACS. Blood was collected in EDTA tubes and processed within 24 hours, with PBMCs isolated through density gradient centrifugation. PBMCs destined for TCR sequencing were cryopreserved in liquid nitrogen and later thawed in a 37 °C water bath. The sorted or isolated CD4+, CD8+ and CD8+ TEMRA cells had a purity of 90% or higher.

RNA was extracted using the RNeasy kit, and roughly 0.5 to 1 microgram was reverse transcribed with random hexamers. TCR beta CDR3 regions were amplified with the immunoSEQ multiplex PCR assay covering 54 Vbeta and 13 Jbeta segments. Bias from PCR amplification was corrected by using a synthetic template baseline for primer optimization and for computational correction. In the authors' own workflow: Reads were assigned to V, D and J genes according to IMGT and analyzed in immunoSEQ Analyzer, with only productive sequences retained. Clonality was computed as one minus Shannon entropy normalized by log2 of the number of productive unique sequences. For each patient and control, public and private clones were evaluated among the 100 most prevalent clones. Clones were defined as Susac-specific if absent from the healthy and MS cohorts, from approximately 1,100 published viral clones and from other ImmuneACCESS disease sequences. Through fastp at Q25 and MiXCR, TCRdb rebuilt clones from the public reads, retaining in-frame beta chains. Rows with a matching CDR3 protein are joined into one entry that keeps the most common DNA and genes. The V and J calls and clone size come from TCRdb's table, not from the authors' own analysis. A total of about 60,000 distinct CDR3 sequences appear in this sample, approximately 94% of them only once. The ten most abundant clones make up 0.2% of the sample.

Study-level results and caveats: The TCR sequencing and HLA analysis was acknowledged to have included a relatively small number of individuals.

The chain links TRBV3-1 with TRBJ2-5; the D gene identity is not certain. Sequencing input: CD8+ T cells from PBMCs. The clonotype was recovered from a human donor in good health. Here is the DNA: TGTGCCAGCAGCCAAGATTGGGGAAAAGAGACCCAGTACTTC. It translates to CASSQDWGKETQYF.